Listed here are 27 T cell receptor beta chains from one sample, sequenced in a study of blood T cell repertoires in COVID-19. Data came from immunoSEQ multiplex PCR; TCRdb stores just in-frame clones and leaves some out. Found here are over 200,000 clones, 70% to 90% of them singletons; the top ten hold about 12%. Sequences were obtained from peripheral blood. These receptors all come from a woman aged 18-29 years who had recovered from COVID-19.

CDR3 DNA sequence: TGTGCCAGCTCACCACCGGGACTCAGCACAGATACGCAGTATTTT. Translated: CASSPPGLSTDTQYF. The chain is built from TRBV18 and TRBJ2-3; a weak D match, TRBD2 (6 bases). The CDR3 runs to 15 residues. The V gene lost 0 bases and the J gene lost 0 bases, with 7 bases spanning the gap. CDR1 and CDR2 from the germline V gene are KGHSH and LQKENI.

The CDR3 spells CATSRGTGRNEAFF. The CDR3 DNA reads as TGTGCCACCAGCAGGGGGACAGGGAGGAATGAAGCTTTCTTT. This chain uses TRBV15 with TRBJ1-1, with 9 bases identical to TRBD1. V shed 3 bases, J shed 7 bases, and the junction held 6 bases outside the gene matches. In germline, CDR1 is LNHNV, CDR2 YYDKDF (reference sequence). This CDR3 comprises 14 residues.

The rearrangement joins TRBV12-3 or TRBV12-4 to TRBJ2-1; D is ambiguous. Trimming pared 5 bases from V and 8 bases from J, leaving 10 bases between. This CDR3 region has 12 residues. The CDR3 DNA reads as TGTGCCAGCAGTCCAACCGACTATGAGCAGTTCTTC. Translation gives CASSPTDYEQFF.

This chain connects TRBV11-3 to TRBJ2-6; 8 bases match TRBD1. With 3 bases clipped from V and 0 bases from J, the junction kept 7 bases outside the gene matches. The germline V gene encodes CDR1 SGHNT and CDR2 YENEEA. This CDR3 spans 18 amino acids. DNA of the CDR3: TGTGCCAGCAGCTTTACCCGGACAGGGAACTCTGGGGCCAACGTCCTGACTTTC. It codes for CASSFTRTGNSGANVLTF. Together with reference TRBV11-3 and TRBJ2-6, the CDR3 gives the full variable domain: EAGVVQSPRYKIIEKKQPVAFWCNPISGHNTLYWYLQNLGQGPELLIRYENEEAVDDSQLPKDRFSAERLKGVDSTLKIQPAELGDSAVYLCASSFTRTGNSGANVLTFGAGSRLTVL.

The chain links TRBV6-5 to TRBJ1-1; TRBD1 agrees at 7 bases. V gave up 7 bases and J gave up 0 bases; unmatched junction bases: 8. CDR1 and CDR2 (germline): MNHEY, SVGAGI. This CDR3 is 15 amino acids long. The CDR3 spells CASNSGTVLNTEAFF. The CDR3 DNA reads TGTGCCAGCAACTCCGGGACAGTTTTGAACACTGAAGCTTTCTTT.

The chain couples TRBV4-2 to TRBJ2-4, with 7 bases aligning to TRBD2. CDR1 and CDR2 from the germline V gene are LGHNA and YNFKEQ. Losses at the gene ends were 0 bases for V and 3 bases for J; bases not matched to a gene: 14. CDR3 length: 19 amino acids. CDR3 region: CASSQDEGRASGHKNIQYF. In nucleotides, the CDR3 is TGTGCCAGCAGCCAAGATGAGGGGAGGGCTAGCGGCCACAAAAACATTCAGTACTTC.

V gene TRBV3-1 (or the pseudogene TRBV3-2) combines with J gene TRBJ2-1, with D possibly TRBD2 on 6 matching bases. Germline CDR1 is LGHDT and CDR2 is YNNKEL (reference sequence). Trimming stripped 3 bases from V and 4 bases from J, with 13 bases between. The CDR3 spans 15 residues. CDR3 bases: TGTGCCAGCAGCCAGGAGGGAGGACCTTACAATGAGCAGTTCTTC. Translating gives CASSQEGGPYNEQFF.

This chain joins TRBV2 and TRBJ2-5; 8 positions agree with TRBD1. The CDR3 is 13 amino acids. The ends lost 3 bases at V and 5 bases at J; junction bases unmatched: 2. Germline CDR1 reads SNHLY; CDR2 reads FYNNEI. DNA for the CDR3: TGTGCCAGCAGTGAGAGGACAGGGGAGACCCAGTACTTC. It yields the protein CASSERTGETQYF.

This sequence joins TRBV4-1 and TRBJ2-5; 7 bases fit TRBD2. The CDR3 has 14 residues. The V segment lost 6 bases and the J segment 1 base; nucleotides outside the gene matches: 5. Germline V gene lookup returns CDR1 MGHRA and CDR2 YSYEKL. CDR3 sequence (DNA): TGCGCCAGCAGAAAAGCGGGATCCCAAGAGACCCAGTACTTC. This translates into CASRKAGSQETQYF.

The V call is TRBV13, the J call TRBJ2-7; 9 positions match TRBD2. CDR1 and CDR2 (germline): PRHDT, FYEKMQ (reference sequence). V lost 4 bases to trimming and J lost 6 bases; unmatched junction nucleotides: 10. The CDR3 has 15 amino acids. The CDR3 DNA is TGTGCCAGCAGCTCGGGGGGGGCTAGCGGGATCGAGCAGTACTTC. Its translation is CASSSGGASGIEQYF.

V usage is TRBV30 and J usage is TRBJ2-1; 7 positions agree with TRBD1. Germline V gene sequence: CDR1 GTSNPN, CDR2 SVGIG (reference sequence). The CDR3 sequence is 13 residues long. After removal of 6 bases from V and 8 bases from J, the junction contained 10 bases not matched to a gene. Written as DNA, the CDR3 is TGTGCCTGTATTCCGGGACAGCCCGATGAGCAGTTCTTC. Translation gives CACIPGQPDEQFF.

CDR3 loop: CASRRWDRESSNQPQHF. The CDR3 nucleotides are TGTGCCAGTAGAAGGTGGGACAGAGAGTCAAGCAATCAGCCCCAGCATTTT. The rearrangement joins TRBV19 to TRBJ1-5, with 7 bases that match TRBD1. From germline, CDR1 is LNHDA and CDR2 SQIVND (reference sequence). Germline trimming cut 6 bases from V and 1 base from J; bases unmatched to any gene: 12. The CDR3 runs to 17 residues.

The V call is TRBV7-9, the J call TRBJ2-7; 7 bases are shared with TRBD2. This CDR3 has 14 amino acids. Germline V lookup: CDR1 SEHNR, CDR2 FQNEAQ (reference sequence). Losses at the gene ends were 7 bases for V and 5 bases for J; bases not matched to a gene: 11. This CDR3 is CASTPGLSGNEQYF. CDR3 nucleotide sequence: TGTGCCAGCACGCCGGGACTATCGGGCAACGAGCAGTACTTC.

The chain's CDR3 is CASFGTQRQGSSEAFF. In nucleotides, the CDR3 is TGTGCCAGTTTTGGTACGCAAAGACAGGGTAGTTCTGAAGCTTTCTTT. The rearrangement joins TRBV2 to TRBJ1-1, with 7 bases that match TRBD1. The J segment lost 6 bases and the V segment lost 9 bases, leaving 19 bases of the junction unmatched. The CDR3 runs 16 residues. Germline lookup yields CDR1 SNHLY and CDR2 FYNNEI.

The rearrangement uses TRBV5-4 and TRBJ1-4; D perhaps matches TRBD1 (6 bases). Per germline, CDR1 SGHNT and CDR2 YYREEE (reference sequence). Trimming cost V 0 bases and J 7 bases, with 13 bases left between them. The CDR3 covers 15 residues. CDR3 region: CASSLGGGDSEKLFF. The CDR3 DNA is TGTGCCAGCAGCTTGGGAGGGGGAGACAGTGAAAAACTGTTTTTT.

The V gene is TRBV18, the J gene TRBJ2-2; D gene unclear. The germline gives CDR1 KGHSH, CDR2 LQKENI. Between the trimmed V and J ends, which lost 3 bases and 6 bases, there was a span of 11 bases. The CDR3 is 14 residues long. CDR3 region: CASSPPGRSGELFF. CDR3 DNA: TGTGCCAGCTCACCGCCAGGTAGATCCGGGGAGCTGTTTTTT. Supplemented by reference TRBV18 and TRBJ2-2, the full variable domain reads NAGVMQNPRHLVRRRGQEARLRCSPMKGHSHVYWYRQLPEEGLKFMVYLQKENIIDESGMPKERFSAEFPKEGPSILRIQQVVRGDSAAYFCASSPPGRSGELFFGEGSRLTVL.

The gene calls are TRBV25-1 and TRBJ2-7; D unclear. Trimming cost V 1 base and J 6 bases, with 7 bases left between them. Germline V CDR1 and CDR2: MGHDK, SYGVNS. The CDR3 is 12 residues long. The CDR3 spells CASSESLSEQYF. As DNA, the CDR3 is TGTGCCAGCAGTGAATCTCTATCCGAGCAGTACTTC.

This chain uses TRBV3-1 (or the pseudogene TRBV3-2) with TRBJ2-7; maybe TRBD2 (5 bases). Germline loops: CDR1 LGHDT, CDR2 YNNKEL (reference sequence). Between the trimmed V and J ends, which lost 6 bases and 3 bases, there was a span of 12 bases. The CDR3 spans 13 residues. The CDR3 is CASRRATNYEQYF. The CDR3 region has the DNA TGTGCCAGCAGGCGGGCCACCAACTACGAGCAGTACTTC.

The chain uses TRBV20-1 and TRBJ2-7; TRBD2 agrees at 10 bases. The germline V gene encodes CDR1 DFQATT and CDR2 SNEGSKA (reference sequence). CDR3 size: 17 residues. The J segment lost 7 bases and the V segment lost 3 bases, leaving 18 bases of the junction unmatched. This CDR3 reads CSASSIKERGGIEEQYF. The CDR3 nucleotides are TGCAGTGCTAGTTCTATCAAAGAGCGGGGGGGTATTGAGGAGCAGTACTTC.

The chain has TRBV2 and TRBJ2-5; D is unresolved. The CDR3 consists of 12 residues. Germline values: CDR1 SNHLY, CDR2 FYNNEI. The V end was cut by 2 bases, the J end by 3 bases, with 4 bases between. The CDR3 DNA reads as TGTGCCAGCAGTGAATCAGAAGAGACCCAGTACTTC. This sequence encodes CASSESEETQYF.

This chain uses TRBV21-1 with TRBJ2-7; the table's D gene call, TRBD2, was not cross checked with the DNA. TRBV21-1 is termed a pseudogene. This CDR3 is 18 amino acids long. CDR3 sequence: CASSKVGRLAESSYEQYF. CDR3 nucleotides: TGTGCCAGCAGCAAAGTGGGTCGGCTAGCGGAGTCCTCCTACGAGCAGTACTTC.

This rearrangement joins TRBV12-3 or TRBV12-4 to TRBJ1-2; unclear D gene. V lost 5 bases and J 4 bases, leaving 5 bases between the germline ends. The CDR3 is made up of 11 amino acids. The CDR3 DNA is TGTGCCAGCAGTCGTGTCTATGGCTACACCTTC. It translates to CASSRVYGYTF.

The J gene is TRBJ1-4, the V gene TRBV7-2, with D tentatively TRBD1 (5 bases). The CDR3 extends over 19 amino acids. Trimming pared 3 bases from V and 4 bases from J, leaving 24 bases between. The germline CDR1 and CDR2 sequences are SGHTA and FQGNSA. The CDR3 region has the DNA TGTGCCAGCAGCTTGGTGCAATTTGGGACGGGAGGGCTTAATGAAAAACTGTTTTTT. This encodes CASSLVQFGTGGLNEKLFF.

The rearrangement joins TRBV27 to TRBJ2-1; D remains ambiguous. V was shortened by 5 bases and J by 8 bases, with 13 bases between the two germline ends. CDR3 length: 13 residues. Looked up from germline, CDR1 is MNHEY and CDR2 is SMNVEV (reference sequence). CDR3 sequence (DNA): TGTGCCAGCAGTATCCTCTATGTCGATGAGCAGTTCTTC. Protein product: CASSILYVDEQFF.

The V call is TRBV5-4, the J call TRBJ1-1; possible D gene TRBD1, 6 bases. Deletions cut 1 base from V and 2 bases from J, with 12 bases between. This CDR3 is built from 15 residues. Germline loops: CDR1 SGHNT, CDR2 YYREEE (reference sequence). DNA of the CDR3: TGTGCCAGCAGCTTGAAGGGGACACCAAACACTGAAGCTTTCTTT. It translates to CASSLKGTPNTEAFF.

The chain links TRBV7-3 to TRBJ2-1, with TRBD2 matching over 9 bases. Germline lookup yields CDR1 SGHTA and CDR2 FQGTGA. V was pared by 8 bases and J by 6 bases, with 5 bases of the junction left unmatched. The CDR3 runs to 13 residues. The CDR3 region is CASALREGNEQFF. DNA for the CDR3: TGTGCCAGCGCCTTGCGGGAGGGCAATGAGCAGTTCTTC.

The rearrangement joins TRBV11-1 to TRBJ2-3; 8 bases are a match to TRBD2. The CDR3 consists of 16 residues. Germline V gives CDR1 SGHAT, CDR2 FQDESV (reference sequence). Trimming removed 1 base from V and 2 bases from J; junction bases left unmatched: 5. In DNA, the CDR3 is TGTGCCAGCAGCTTAGATATTAGCGGGGCCACAGATACGCAGTATTTT. Translation gives CASSLDISGATDTQYF.